The 18 T cell receptor beta chains below all came from one sample that was sequenced in a study of response to subunit inactivated influenza vaccine. A single record per CDR3 protein comes from TCRdb applying MiXCR to the RT-PCR reads. The table records some 480,000 distinct CDR3 sequences, approximately 11% of them present only once. Sequencing used PBMCs from blood, obtained roughly 46 days after vaccination. The receptors stem from a middle-aged man who received an inactivated influenza vaccine.

This clonotype was seen repeatedly, ten times or more. The J gene is TRBJ2-5, the V gene TRBV7-2; 7 bases fit TRBD2. This CDR3 has 14 residues. The germline gives CDR1 SGHTA, CDR2 FQGNSA. The V and J ends lost 5 bases and 2 bases, in that order; junction bases with no gene match: 5. The CDR3 sequence: CASSPGLVQETQYF. CDR3 nucleotides: TGTGCCAGCAGCCCAGGACTAGTTCAAGAGACCCAGTACTTC.

This clonotype was observed a few times. The chain joins TRBV20-1 to TRBJ2-7; D remains unclear. Per the germline V gene, CDR1 is DFQATT and CDR2 is SNEGSKA (reference sequence). CDR3 length: 11 amino acids. V was shortened by 5 bases and J by 2 bases, with 7 bases between the two germline ends. The CDR3 region has the DNA TGCAGTGCTTCAGATCCCTACGAGCAGTACTTC. Translation: CSASDPYEQYF.

In this sample, this clonotype turned up many times. The rearrangement uses TRBV6-1 and TRBJ1-6; 7 positions match TRBD1. CDR1 and CDR2 (germline): MNHNS, SASEGT. V shed 6 bases and J 0 bases; nucleotides not matched to a gene: 8. The CDR3 runs 17 residues. CDR3 region: CASRGGGRGSYNSPLHF. CDR3 nucleotide sequence: TGTGCCAGCAGAGGAGGGGGCCGTGGCTCCTATAATTCACCCCTCCACTTT.

V usage is TRBV5-1 and J usage is TRBJ1-1; D is unresolved. The CDR3 consists of 15 residues. Per germline, CDR1 SGHRS and CDR2 YFSETQ. V shed 2 bases and J shed 6 bases, with 17 bases lying between them. As DNA, the CDR3 is TGCGCCAGCAGCTTTGAGGCAGATTCAACCTCTGAAGCTTTCTTT. It translates to CASSFEADSTSEAFF. The variable domain in full, with the rest retrieved from reference TRBV5-1 and TRBJ1-1, is KAGVTQTPRYLIKTRGQQVTLSCSPISGHRSVSWYQQTPGQGLQFLFEYFSETQRNKGNFPGRFSGRQFSNSRSEMNVSTLELGDSALYLCASSFEADSTSEAFFGQGTRLTVV.

This clonotype has at least ten counts. The CDR3 reads CASSLQEDNEQFF. CDR3 nucleotides: TGTGCCAGCAGTTTACAGGAGGACAATGAGCAGTTCTTC. The J gene is TRBJ2-1, the V gene TRBV12-3 or TRBV12-4; maybe TRBD2 (5 bases). V was pared by 2 bases and J by 5 bases, with 7 bases between. The CDR3 length is 13 residues.

This clonotype was picked up a small number of times. The chain employs TRBV5-1 and TRBJ2-3; D remains ambiguous. V was shortened by 3 bases and J by 5 bases, with 13 bases between the two germline ends. Germline V gives CDR1 SGHRS, CDR2 YFSETQ. The CDR3 length is 14 residues. The CDR3 reads CASSSYLFEDTQYF. As DNA, the CDR3 is TGCGCCAGCAGCTCCTACCTATTTGAAGATACGCAGTATTTT.

This clonotype was counted between two and nine times. V is TRBV2 and J is TRBJ1-1, with D unclear. This CDR3 is 12 amino acids long. Germline-derived CDR1 and CDR2 are SNHLY and FYNNEI. With 7 bases removed from V and 6 bases from J, the gap between germline ends came to 12 bases. The CDR3 DNA reads as TGTGCCAGCATCCCAGCGGTGGCTGAAGCTTTCTTT. Translation: CASIPAVAEAFF.

This clonotype appeared many times. The rearrangement links TRBV15 to TRBJ1-5, with D tentatively TRBD1 (5 bases). The V end was cut by 3 bases, the J end by 2 bases, with 8 bases between. This CDR3 is built from 14 residues. The V gene's germline CDR1 is LNHNV and CDR2 YYDKDF (reference sequence). CDR3 DNA sequence: TGTGCCACCAGCAGGGGGGGGGGCAATCAGCCCCAGCATTTT. Protein product: CATSRGGGNQPQHF.

This clonotype was detected many times. J is TRBJ2-7 and V is TRBV29-1, with no clear D. CDR3 length equals 13 residues. V was clipped by 1 base and J by 2 bases, with 9 bases between them. The germline gives CDR1 SQVTM, CDR2 ANQGSEA. The CDR3 DNA is TGCAGCGTTGAAGGTAGGGCTACCTACGAGCAGTACTTC. It yields the protein CSVEGRATYEQYF.

This sequence joins TRBV7-2 and TRBJ2-1; TRBD1 aligns across 8 bases. The CDR3 is made up of 15 amino acids. CDR1 is SGHTA, CDR2 FQGNSA, per germline. V lost 4 bases, J lost 7 bases, and 9 bases stayed unmatched. The CDR3 loop reads CASSYRDRYNNEQFF. Written as DNA, the CDR3 is TGTGCCAGCAGCTACCGGGACAGGTATAATAATGAGCAGTTCTTC.

This chain joins TRBV18 and TRBJ2-7; perhaps TRBD1 as D (6 bases). Trimming left V 3 bases short and J 5 bases short, with 17 bases between. This CDR3 is 15 amino acids long. Germline-derived CDR1 and CDR2 are KGHSH and LQKENI. The CDR3 loop is CASSPGHPVLDEQYF. As DNA, the CDR3 is TGTGCCAGCTCACCGGGACACCCCGTTTTGGACGAGCAGTACTTC.

This CDR3 is CASSLRTGETGELFF. The CDR3 DNA is TGCGCCAGCAGCTTGAGGACAGGGGAAACCGGGGAGCTGTTTTTT. The chain carries TRBV5-1 and TRBJ2-2, with 9 bases that match TRBD1. Germline assignment: CDR1 SGHRS and CDR2 YFSETQ. The CDR3 is made up of 15 amino acids. Trimming removed 1 base from V and 5 bases from J; junction bases left unmatched: 3.

The rearrangement uses TRBV5-1 and TRBJ1-1, with TRBD1 as a possible D gene (5 bases). V lost 0 bases, J lost 2 bases, and 14 bases lay in between. The CDR3 length is 16 residues. Germline CDR1 SGHRS, CDR2 YFSETQ. The CDR3 DNA reads as TGCGCCAGCAGCTTGGTCGGGGACTCTTTTAACACTGAAGCTTTCTTT. Protein: CASSLVGDSFNTEAFF.

As for this clonotype: An end of the junction does not agree with germline; a read error may underlie this. The V gene is TRBV25-1, the J gene TRBJ2-3, with 7 bases lining up with TRBD1. CDR1 is MGHDK, CDR2 SYGVNS, per germline. CDR3 size: 19 residues. The CDR3 spells CAISEFRGTDHFGSDTQYF. In nucleotides, the CDR3 is TGTGCCATCAGTGAATTCAGGGGGACCGACCATTTCGGGTCAGATACGCAGTATTTT. The entire variable domain, with the rest obtained from reference TRBV25-1 and TRBJ2-3, is as follows: EADIYQTPRYLVIGTGKKITLECSQTMGHDKMYWYQQDPGMELHLIHYSYGVNSTEKGDLSSESTVSRIRTEHFPLTLESARPSHTSQYLCAISEFRGTDHFGSDTQYFGPGTRLTVL.

This clonotype was seen only a few times. This chain connects TRBV19 to TRBJ2-1; TRBD2 aligns across 8 bases. This CDR3 region has 14 residues. In germline, CDR1 is LNHDA, CDR2 SQIVND (reference sequence). The trim removed 3 bases at V and 3 bases at J, leaving 1 base unmatched. CDR3 residues: CASSIGTSYNEQFF. CDR3 sequence (DNA): TGTGCCAGTAGTATTGGGACTAGCTACAATGAGCAGTTCTTC.

The chain uses TRBV7-8 and TRBJ2-3; 9 positions agree with TRBD2. With 2 bases clipped from V and 4 bases from J, the junction kept 4 bases outside the gene matches. The CDR3 has 15 amino acids. CDR1 and CDR2 from the germline V gene are SGHVS and FQNEAQ. The CDR3 protein is CASSLSGLAPDTQYF. The CDR3 region has the DNA TGTGCCAGCAGCTTATCGGGACTAGCCCCAGATACGCAGTATTTT.

The gene calls are TRBV9 and TRBJ2-2, with 14 bases that match TRBD2. Germline trimming cut 0 bases from V and 6 bases from J; bases unmatched to any gene: 10. Germline CDR1 and CDR2: SGDLS and YYNGEE. This CDR3 is built from 19 residues. The CDR3 coding sequence is TGTGCCAGCAGCGTAGGTACCGGGACTAGCGGGAGAAGTGCCGGGGAGCTGTTTTTT. It specifies CASSVGTGTSGRSAGELFF. Variable domain in full (rest from reference TRBV9 and TRBJ2-2): DSGVTQTPKHLITATGQRVTLRCSPRSGDLSVYWYQQSLDQGLQFLIQYYNGEERAKGNILERFSAQQFPDLHSELNLSSLELGDSALYFCASSVGTGTSGRSAGELFFGEGSRLTVL.

This clonotype has a count of ten or more. J is TRBJ2-3 and V is TRBV12-3 or TRBV12-4; D may be TRBD2 (5 bases). There are 15 residues in the CDR3. V was shortened by 3 bases and J by 2 bases, with 12 bases between the two germline ends. CDR3 amino acids: CASSFAGGSTDTQYF. CDR3 DNA: TGTGCCAGCAGTTTTGCGGGTGGGTCCACAGATACGCAGTATTTT.